Presented here are 6 T cell receptor beta chains from one specimen sequenced in a study of early T cells in non-severe SARS-CoV-2 infection (dated by TCRdb to the early 2020s). The protocol used for the library was 5' RACE. The instrument given in TCRdb is NextSeq 500. The raw public reads went through TCRdb reprocessing: fastp at Q25, MiXCR clone calling, in-frame beta chains kept. Rows matching on CDR3 protein sequence are summarized as one entry with the most common DNA and genes. This sample is represented by about 81,000 distinct CDR3 sequences; 5.5% to 7.5% of them were singletons. Jointly, the top ten make up 6.5% to 9% of the sample. The material sequenced was whole blood. The receptors originated from an adult who was a healthcare worker with PCR-confirmed SARS-CoV-2 infection or an uninfected control (not recorded which).

There are many counts of this clonotype. The chain joins TRBV7-2 to TRBJ2-6, with D unresolved. The CDR3 has 12 amino acids. V was clipped by 2 bases and J by 5 bases, with 1 base between them. CDR1 and CDR2 (germline): SGHTA, FQGNSA. The CDR3 region has the DNA TGTGCCAGCAGCTTAAGGGCCAACGTCCTGACTTTC. Translated, it gives CASSLRANVLTF. The full variable domain, its missing parts supplied by reference TRBV7-2 and TRBJ2-6, is GAGVSQSPSNKVTEKGKDVELRCDPISGHTALYWYRQSLGQGLEFLIYFQGNSAPDKSGLPSDRFSAERTGGSVSTLTIQRTQQEDSAVYLCASSLRANVLTFGAGSRLTVL.

This clonotype was seen only a few times. The genes are TRBV11-2 and TRBJ2-1; D is undetermined. The germline V and J ends were trimmed by 4 bases and 7 bases, with 14 bases remaining between them. The CDR3 covers 14 residues. Germline lookup yields CDR1 SGHAT and CDR2 FQNNGV. CDR3: CASSSLRALNEQFF. The CDR3 DNA sequence: TGTGCCAGCAGCTCGCTCCGGGCCCTAAATGAGCAGTTCTTC.

V usage is TRBV6-5 and J usage is TRBJ1-2, with 10 bases that match TRBD1. V lost 4 bases, J lost 2 bases, and 13 bases stayed unmatched. This CDR3 has 18 amino acids. From germline, CDR1 is MNHEY and CDR2 SVGAGI. In DNA form, the CDR3 reads TGTGCCAGCAGTTCGATATACAAACTGGGACAGGGGAACTATGGCTACACCTTC. This codes for CASSSIYKLGQGNYGYTF.

This clonotype was seen a few times. The chain carries TRBV7-6 and TRBJ1-1, with D possibly being TRBD1 (5 bases). Germline V gives CDR1 SGHVS, CDR2 FNYEAQ. CDR3 size: 14 residues. V lost 5 bases, J lost 4 bases, and 14 bases lay in between. Here the CDR3 DNA reads TGTGCCAGCAGCCCCAACCCTGGGGGCACTGAAGCTTTCTTT. Residues: CASSPNPGGTEAFF. Supplemented by reference TRBV7-6 and TRBJ1-1, the full variable domain reads GAGVSQSPRYKVTKRGQDVALRCDPISGHVSLYWYRQALGQGPEFLTYFNYEAQQDKSGLPNDRFSAERPEGSISTLTIQRTEQRDSAMYRCASSPNPGGTEAFFGQGTRLTVV.

V and J are TRBV16 and TRBJ2-4; D perhaps matches TRBD2 (5 bases). From germline, CDR1 is KGHSY and CDR2 FQNENV. V gave up 6 bases and J gave up 8 bases, with 8 bases separating them. The CDR3 totals 11 residues. Here the CDR3 reads CASSLRDIQYF. In nucleotides, the CDR3 is TGTGCCAGCAGTTTGAGGGACATTCAGTACTTC.

The chain is built from TRBV11-2 and TRBJ2-1; no firm D call. This CDR3 has 14 amino acids. The germline CDR1 and CDR2 sequences are SGHAT and FQNNGV. Between the trimmed V and J ends, which lost 5 bases and 7 bases, there was a span of 15 bases. CDR3 coding DNA: TGTGCCAGCAGCCCGAGTCATGGAGCGAATGAGCAGTTCTTC. Translated: CASSPSHGANEQFF. Combining the CDR3 with reference TRBV11-2 and TRBJ2-1 gives the whole variable domain EAGVAQSPRYKIIEKRQSVAFWCNPISGHATLYWYQQILGQGPKLLIQFQNNGVVDDSQLPKDRFSAERLKGVDSTLKIQPAKLEDSAVYLCASSPSHGANEQFFGPGTRLTVL.